Here is one T cell receptor beta chain with its context. This sample was taken from a study of blood T cell repertoires in COVID-19. Measured with immunoSEQ multiplex PCR; TCRdb has only the in-frame clones, and not every one. The repertoire consists of around 300,000 clones, with approximately 87% occurring once and the leading ten covering roughly 2.8%. Those enrolled in Seattle joined during active infection and were followed longitudinally afterward. The specimen sequenced was peripheral blood. The TCR was taken from a woman in her twenties or thirties with COVID-19, enrolled during active disease.

The CDR3 DNA is TGTGCCAGCAGCTTGGCCGAACTTAGCACAGATACGCAGTATTTT. Protein: CASSLAELSTDTQYF. This sequence joins TRBV5-5 and TRBJ2-3, with D hard to call. Germline V gene data show CDR1 as SGHKS and CDR2 as YYEKEE (reference sequence). V lost 0 bases, J lost 0 bases, and 8 bases lay in between. This CDR3 comprises 15 residues.